The clone carrying this T cell receptor beta chain showed up many times. Its specificity is unknown. RNA transcripts yielded amplified TCR beta CDR3 regions. TCR CDR3 regions were first amplified by RT-PCR with HTBI primers. TCRdb independently ran MiXCR on the multiplex PCR reads; one entry per CDR3 protein. The sample comprises 350,000 to 450,000 distinct CDR3 sequences, 15% to 20% of which are singletons, and around 35% rests with the top ten. The sample belongs to a study of T cells in Graves' hyperthyroidism and ophthalmopathy. Whole-study findings and limits: Model output signaled ophthalmopathy a median about 6.3 months ahead of onset.

The CDR3 contains 12 residues. Germline lookup yields CDR1 MNHEY and CDR2 SMNVEV (reference sequence). J was trimmed by 9 bases and V by 11 bases; bases with no gene match: 10. Hyperthyroidism was newly diagnosed in patients aged 18 to 65 (duration under 2 months). The TCR sequence derives from a woman aged 25-40 years with Graves' hyperthyroidism that later progressed to Graves' ophthalmopathy. The sample comprised blood. V and J are TRBV27 and TRBJ2-1; the match to TRBD1 covers 7 bases. CDR3 in amino acids: CACSGGHAEQFF. CDR3 DNA sequence: TGTGCCTGTTCAGGGGGTCATGCTGAGCAGTTCTTC.